This is a list of T cell receptor beta chains from one sample in a study of T cell responses to AZD1222 COVID-19 vaccine. Profiled with immunoSEQ multiplex PCR; TCRdb holds only in-frame clones, not every one. The profile shows some 150,000 clones, around nine tenths of them singletons. Sequences were derived from peripheral blood, sampled on day 0 of AZD1222 vaccination. Receptor source: an adult in good health. The CDR3 runs from the conserved cysteine through the conserved F or W. The order of the fields is V gene, J gene, CDR3 protein.

TRBV18	TRBJ1-5	CASSPGTAGQPQHF
TRBV27	TRBJ1-1	CASRMNRYTEAFF
TRBV6-5	TRBJ1-2	CASSYSERRGNYGYTF
TRBV28	TRBJ1-6	CASSLTYKNNSPLHF
TRBV19	TRBJ2-1	CASRRTGTTYNEQFF
TRBV28	TRBJ2-3	CASTEGQGGTQYF
TRBV5-1	TRBJ2-7	CASSLEGDEQYF
TRBV7-6	TRBJ2-7	CASSLYVGQGNEQYF
TRBV7-2	TRBJ1-5	CASSSRDSNQPQHF
TRBV7-2	TRBJ2-5	CASSPVLGESGGAQKTQYF
TRBV6-6	TRBJ1-5	CASKSKSNQPQHF
TRBV18	TRBJ2-7	CASSPTTYYEQYF
TRBV11-2	TRBJ2-5	CASSLDRVSETQYF
TRBV27	TRBJ1-4	CASSFDSTNEKLFF
TRBV6-5	TRBJ1-1	CASRKTGTTEAFF
TRBV11-3	TRBJ2-2	CASSPGQANTGELFF
TRBV18	TRBJ2-1	CASSLRGRTAYNEQFF
TRBV11-3	TRBJ2-7	CASSLTPSEQYF
TRBV7-9	TRBJ1-1	CASSLGFREAFF
TRBV14	TRBJ2-1	CASSQGGLDNEQFF
TRBV6-2/TRBV6-3	TRBJ2-3	CASSYRGWGLRDTQYF
TRBV20-1	TRBJ2-7	CSASVRSYEQYF
TRBV7-9	TRBJ1-1	CASSELQGGRRNTEAFF
TRBV5-1	TRBJ1-6	CASSLARQGAGMGSYNSPLHF
TRBV24-1	TRBJ2-1	CATSDSSGFYEQFF
TRBV27	TRBJ2-7	CASSYPYRDTSYEQYF
TRBV19	TRBJ1-6	CASSIGQNSPLHF
TRBV5-5	TRBJ2-2	CASSSDLNRENTGELFF
TRBV10-1	TRBJ2-2	CASSVEGVSGTGELFF
TRBV28	TRBJ2-1	CASDPSGKRDEQFF
TRBV24-1	TRBJ2-2	CATSPAEAGELFF
TRBV18	TRBJ1-3	CASSYYRGNSGNTIYF
TRBV28	TRBJ1-6	CASSPIGTANNSPLHF
TRBV2	TRBJ2-1	CASTGNKVAGDSYNEQFF
TRBV5-1	TRBJ2-5	CASSLGFVGQETQYF
TRBV7-9	TRBJ2-1	CASSPPAHGVKNDEQFF
TRBV28	TRBJ2-7	CASTTGTGTYEQYF
TRBV27	TRBJ2-3	CASSFFRGNGEGGPDTQYF
TRBV2	TRBJ2-1	CASSATSGRANEQFF
TRBV7-2	TRBJ1-4	CASSLGGARGGEKLFF
TRBV7-9	TRBJ2-7	CASSSSGQGTSGSRYEQYF
TRBV6-5	TRBJ1-4	CASSWGFEKLFF
TRBV28	TRBJ1-4	CASSFPGQGVEKLFF
TRBV28	TRBJ2-1	CASSSGQGSYNEQFF
TRBV7-9	TRBJ2-5	CASSFSWGEYLKETQYF
TRBV7-2	TRBJ2-7	CASSFASDFTYEQYF
TRBV19	TRBJ1-5	CASIGRWNQPQHF
TRBV10-3	TRBJ2-3	CAISEVYTQYF
TRBV28	TRBJ1-5	CASSLPVSNQPQHF
TRBV6-6	TRBJ1-2	CASNLEGTWGYTF
TRBV7-6	TRBJ2-1	CASSLERRSGTSYNEQFF
TRBV28	TRBJ2-1	CASSFELGAEQFF
TRBV5-4	TRBJ2-7	CASSLGGESSYEQYF
TRBV5-6	TRBJ2-1	CASTGRLAGDNEQFF
TRBV6-2/TRBV6-3	TRBJ1-2	CASSSQGDGYTF
TRBV28	TRBJ1-4	CASSSTGNPNEKLFF
TRBV19	TRBJ1-1	CASSIKKGSFIDTEAFF
TRBV4-1	TRBJ2-7	CASSQEAGGSLEQYF
TRBV10-3	TRBJ1-4	CAISSDRGSANEKLFF
TRBV2	TRBJ1-1	CASSDDQGMNTEAFF